This is a list of T cell receptor beta chains from one sample in a study of OX40 agonist ivuxolimab in advanced cancers. Generated by immunoSEQ multiplex PCR, the TCRdb table keeps only in-frame clones and is missing some. Among about 79,000 clones, roughly 88% were seen once, and the ten largest hold about 4%. This specimen was CD4+ or CD8+ T cells sorted from blood, taken in a trial of the OX40 agonist ivuxolimab. The source of these receptors is an adult with an advanced solid tumor such as melanoma, head and neck, liver or kidney cancer. Both conserved end residues are part of each CDR3. Size is stated for part of the rows, as once, few or many counts, or as a class when the clone is expanded.

CASSPTNTEAFF TRBV7-9 few TRBJ1-1
CASSIVAGPSTDTQYF TRBV19 NA TRBJ2-3
CATEGYGYTF TRBV28 once TRBJ1-2
CAYTPVPSGRRDIQYF TRBV30 NA TRBJ2-4
CASSFQPTEAFF TRBV11-2 NA TRBJ1-1
CASSSGTGGTEAFF TRBV5-1 NA TRBJ1-1
CASSFFETQYF TRBV27 NA TRBJ2-5
CASSQLLAGELFF TRBV14 NA TRBJ2-2
CSASLNTEAFF TRBV20-1 NA TRBJ1-1
CASSSRTSGRTDTQYF TRBV18 NA TRBJ2-3
CASSSTGGNQPQHF TRBV6-1 NA TRBJ1-5
CASSLIAGTSGNEQFF TRBV5-1 NA TRBJ2-1
CASSSGLQNTEAFF TRBV7-2 NA TRBJ1-1
CASSLTGDTEAFF TRBV11-2 once TRBJ1-1
CASSATSGQRGETQYF TRBV5-1 NA TRBJ2-5
CASSSGTGSYEQYF TRBV5-4 NA TRBJ2-7
CASSYRDRGYEQYF TRBV6-1 NA TRBJ2-7
CASSLGRADTQYF TRBV5-1 NA TRBJ2-3
CASKGSSNYGYTF TRBV9 NA TRBJ1-2
CASSLRVGGTYNEQFF TRBV28 NA TRBJ2-1
CASSADTRNEKLFF TRBV5-1 NA TRBJ1-4
CASSPGRRTSTDTQYF TRBV5-4 NA TRBJ2-3
CASSLSYGLYEQYF TRBV7-9 NA NA
CASSPSGVSTDTQYF TRBV7-6 few TRBJ2-3
CASSSRQGSYNSPLHF TRBV19 NA TRBJ1-6
CASRPKELWWEWAYNEQFF TRBV12-2 NA TRBJ2-1
CASSPPEGYLPQHF TRBV19 few TRBJ1-5
CATSIRGRGSSYNEQFF TRBV15 NA TRBJ2-1
CASSPGTGWTDTQYF TRBV5-1 NA TRBJ2-3
CASSLGGVLETQYF TRBV7-2 once TRBJ2-5
CASSHSDRSNQPQHF TRBV7-2 NA TRBJ1-5
CASRAGTGANVLTF TRBV6-1 NA TRBJ2-6
CASSVSGLSGNTIYF TRBV2 once TRBJ1-3
CASSNRAGSNQPQHF TRBV6-6 few TRBJ1-5
CASSQPAGQGVYEQYF TRBV14 NA TRBJ2-7
CASSLDGTQETQYF TRBV6-1 NA TRBJ2-5
CSVESRIQETQYF TRBV29-1 NA TRBJ2-5
CASSDSSGPAHEQFF TRBV6-4 NA TRBJ2-1
CASSRSGAYEQYF TRBV19 once NA
CASSSPASGTDTQYF TRBV19 NA TRBJ2-3
CASSPGQDGIQYF TRBV28 NA TRBJ2-4
CASSPTGSNILEQYF TRBV19 NA TRBJ2-7
CASSSDGDQPQHF TRBV5-5 NA TRBJ1-5
CAISDPTSGGYEQYF TRBV10-3 NA TRBJ2-7
CTSSQEGGEIIQETQYF TRBV1 NA TRBJ2-5
CASSPIGTSGVEQFF TRBV5-1 NA TRBJ2-1